Listed below are T cell receptor beta chains from one sample, sequenced in a study of cytomegalovirus exposure and HLA in healthy donors. Sequencing was performed with immunoSEQ multiplex PCR; in TCRdb, only in-frame clones are kept and a portion is missing. This table holds some 320,000 clones, approximately 90% found once. Sequenced input: PBMCs. These TCRs come from a young woman in good health and CMV-seropositive. CDR3s include the opening cysteine and the closing phenylalanine or tryptophan. A D gene is named only where the DNA matches it firmly. Clone size is given for some rows only: seen once, a few or many times, or a class if the clone is expanded.

TRBJ2-7 TRBD1 - TRBV30 TGTGCCTGGAGTGCCGGGACAGGGGGCGTCGAGCAGTACTTC CAWSAGTGGVEQYF
TRBJ1-3 - - TRBV7-2 TGTGCCAGCAGGAGGGACCCCGGCTCTGGAAACACCATATATTTT CASRRDPGSGNTIYF
TRBJ2-7 TRBD2 once TRBV5-6 TGTGCCAGCAGCCCTAGCGGGAGGGCCTGGGAGCAGTACTTC CASSPSGRAWEQYF
TRBJ2-7 TRBD1 - TRBV5-4 TGTGCCAGCAGCTTGGCAGGGGGCGCATCCTACGAGCAGTACTTC CASSLAGGASYEQYF
TRBJ2-7 TRBD1 - TRBV5-1 TGCGCCAGCAGCCTACCGGGACAGGGGAGCTCCTACGAGCAGTACTTC CASSLPGQGSSYEQYF
TRBJ2-7 - - TRBV7-2 TGTGCCAGCAGCATATTCCGGGACGGCGAGCAGTACTTC CASSIFRDGEQYF
TRBJ2-7 TRBD2 - TRBV9 TGTGCCAGCAGCCCCCAGCCGGGACTAGCGAATTACGAGCAGTACTTC CASSPQPGLANYEQYF
TRBJ1-2 - - TRBV28 TGTGCCAGCAGTTTTTCGGGGATTTATGGCTACACCTTC CASSFSGIYGYTF
TRBJ1-2 - - TRBV13 TGTGCCAGCAGTCTATCAGCGAACTATGGCTACACCTTC CASSLSANYGYTF
TRBJ1-1 - - TRBV7-6 TGTGCCAGCAGCATAGAGACCGTTCGGGCTGAAGCTTTCTTT CASSIETVRAEAFF
TRBJ2-5 TRBD2 - TRBV4-1 TGCGCCAGCAGCCTGACTAGCGGGACAGAGACCCAGTACTTC CASSLTSGTETQYF
TRBJ2-1 - - TRBV9 TGTGCCAGCAGCATCGTGAGTGGGGTAAATGAGCAGTTCTTC CASSIVSGVNEQFF
TRBJ2-7 TRBD1 - TRBV27 TGTGCCAGCTTGGCGGGACAGGACGCGTTC CASLAGQDAF
TRBJ2-7 - - TRBV28 TGTGCCAGCAGACGAACAGGGAGCTCCTACGAGCAGTACTTC CASRRTGSSYEQYF
TRBJ2-7 - - TRBV11-3 TGTGCCAGCAGCGATCGGTCGACCTACGAGCAGTACTTC CASSDRSTYEQYF
TRBJ2-5 TRBD2 - TRBV6-5 TGTGCCAGCGGCCCCGGGGGGGATAGGGACCAGTACTTC CASGPGGDRDQYF
TRBJ2-5 - - TRBV13 TGTGCCAGCAGCTTAGGTCCATTGGCGGCCCAGTACTTC CASSLGPLAAQYF
TRBJ1-2 - - TRBV5-6 TGTGCCAGCAGCTTGGCAGACAGGATAGGTGGCTACACCTTC CASSLADRIGGYTF
TRBJ2-5 TRBD2 once TRBV27 TGTGCCAGCAGTTTTATACGAACGGGAGGGTACCAAGAGACCCAGTACTTC CASSFIRTGGYQETQYF
TRBJ2-1 - - TRBV6-1 TGTGCCAGCAGCCCTATAGGTTCTGGGGCGGAGCAGTTCTTC CASSPIGSGAEQFF
TRBJ2-1 TRBD2 few TRBV5-6 TGTGCCAGCAGCCTGGGACTGGGACTAGCGGACTACAATGAGCAGTTCTTC CASSLGLGLADYNEQFF
TRBJ2-7 - - TRBV6-1 TGTGCCAGCGGGGCAGGCACCTACGAGCAGTACTTC CASGAGTYEQYF
TRBJ2-2 - - TRBV7-7 TGTGCCAGCAGCTTAGTCTTAACTAGTTCCGGGGAGCTGTTTTTT CASSLVLTSSGELFF
TRBJ1-5 - - TRBV15 TGTGCCACCGGGGTTAATCAGCCCCAGCATTTT CATGVNQPQHF
TRBJ1-6 TRBD1 - TRBV19 TGTGCCAGTACCGGGACAGAGAATAATTCACCCCTCCACTTT CASTGTENNSPLHF
TRBJ1-1 - - TRBV30 TGTGCCTGGAGTGTAGGGACACCCGAAGCTTTCTTT CAWSVGTPEAFF